This record looks at one TCR beta chain sequence and its context. Its cognate antigen is unknown. V shed 7 bases, J shed 4 bases, and the junction held 10 bases outside the gene matches. Germline V gene sequence: CDR1 ENHRY, CDR2 SYGVKD. The CDR3 has 15 residues. The table came from immunoSEQ multiplex PCR; TCRdb's copy has only in-frame clones and leaves some out. Here the sample spans roughly 99,000 clones, about nine tenths being singletons. This sample is drawn from a study of T cell responses to AZD1222 COVID-19 vaccine. For the study at large: Second-dose intervals of approximately 4 or approximately 12 weeks were pooled.

Overall study findings and caveats: Spike-specific TCR breadth and depth were elevated following two AZD1222 doses. Targets within unmutated variant regions were reportedly found for nearly half of spike-specific TCRs. White British donors predominated, females outnumbered males, and clonal diversity was possibly underestimated.

Sequencing was performed on peripheral blood, taken on day 0 of AZD1222 vaccination. The receptor was derived from an adult in good health. V is TRBV10-3 and J is TRBJ1-3; 7 positions match TRBD1. DNA of the CDR3: TGTGCCATCACCATCCGACAGGGACTGGGAAACACCATATATTTT. It translates to CAITIRQGLGNTIYF.